What follows are 23 T cell receptor beta chains derived from one specimen sequenced in a study of long-term antiretroviral therapy in people with HIV (dated 2022 in TCRdb). The immunoSEQ hsTCRB v3.0 assay was used at survey level resolution for TRB variable region sequencing. TCRdb stores this immuneACCESS table with in-frame sequences only. Part of the clones is absent; in the studies checked, under half of the shortfall reflects unresolved V genes, and no reason is known for the rest. The sample table records about 28,000 clones; approximately 83% of these occur just once. 3% to 4% of the sample is held by the ten biggest clonotypes. This sample comprised unsorted PBMCs, obtained 0.8 years before starting antiretroviral therapy. These receptors came from a man younger than 35 with HIV.

The CDR3 region is CASSYRGLDEKLFF. The DNA for the CDR3 is TGTGCCAGCAGTTACCGGGGGCTTGATGAAAAACTGTTTTTT. The genes are TRBV6-6 and TRBJ1-4, with D tentatively TRBD1 (6 bases). The CDR3 covers 14 residues. The V gene lost 2 bases and the J gene lost 6 bases, with 10 bases spanning the gap. Looked up from germline, CDR1 is MNHNY and CDR2 is SVGAGI (reference sequence).

The chain couples TRBV28 to TRBJ2-1, with 14 bases identical to TRBD2. The V and J ends lost 5 bases and 9 bases, in that order; junction bases with no gene match: 6. Germline lookup yields CDR1 MDHEN and CDR2 SYDVKM. The CDR3 sequence is 15 residues long. As DNA, the CDR3 is TGTGCCAGCAGTCTCGGACTAGCGGGGGGCATTGAGCAGTTCTTC. Translated, it gives CASSLGLAGGIEQFF.

This chain links TRBV5-1 with TRBJ1-2; 9 bases align to TRBD1. This CDR3 has 16 amino acids. V lost 4 bases and J lost 6; bases outside the gene matches: 13. Germline values: CDR1 SGHRS, CDR2 YFSETQ. The CDR3 sequence is CASSIQTGGFKDGYTF. The CDR3 bases are TGCGCCAGCAGCATCCAAACAGGGGGCTTTAAGGATGGCTACACCTTC.

This chain joins TRBV5-1 and TRBJ2-1, with D possibly being TRBD2 (5 bases). The CDR3 spans 14 residues. Deletions cut 4 bases from V and 5 bases from J, with 13 bases between. Germline-derived CDR1 and CDR2 are SGHRS and YFSETQ. CDR3 in amino acids: CASSLRTDDNEQFF. In nucleotides, the CDR3 is TGCGCCAGCAGCCTAAGGACTGATGACAATGAGCAGTTCTTC.

This clone was found once. This chain connects TRBV11-1 to TRBJ2-5, with D perhaps matching TRBD2 (5 bases). The CDR3 covers 11 residues. Germline V CDR1 and CDR2: SGHAT, FQDESV (reference sequence). V shed 6 bases and J shed 4 bases, with 6 bases lying between them. The CDR3 spells CASSEGETQYF. The CDR3 region has the DNA TGTGCCAGCAGTGAGGGAGAGACCCAGTACTTC.

In its sample, this clone was seen once. The chain couples TRBV4-1 to TRBJ2-1, with D unresolved. The CDR3 contains 12 residues. V lost 5 bases, J lost 9 bases, and 11 bases lay in between. The germline gives CDR1 MGHRA, CDR2 YSYEKL. CDR3 nucleotide sequence: TGCGCCAGCAGCGCCGATGGGTCTGAGCAGTTCTTC. This encodes CASSADGSEQFF.

This chain joins TRBV5-1 and TRBJ2-7; D possibly corresponds to TRBD2 (5 bases). V lost 0 bases and J 6 bases, leaving 16 bases between the germline ends. Germline assignment: CDR1 SGHRS and CDR2 YFSETQ. The CDR3 spans 15 residues. In DNA, the CDR3 is TGCGCCAGCAGCTTGGATGGGAGCCCTCCGGGCGAGCAGTACTTC. Amino acids: CASSLDGSPPGEQYF. Full variable domain (missing parts from reference TRBV5-1 and TRBJ2-7): KAGVTQTPRYLIKTRGQQVTLSCSPISGHRSVSWYQQTPGQGLQFLFEYFSETQRNKGNFPGRFSGRQFSNSRSEMNVSTLELGDSALYLCASSLDGSPPGEQYFGPGTRLTVT.

The V and J genes are TRBV9 and TRBJ1-2; no reliable D call. The CDR3 contains 14 residues. The V and J ends lost 4 bases and 2 bases respectively, with 12 bases between them. Germline values: CDR1 SGDLS, CDR2 YYNGEE. CDR3 sequence: CASSSQIRNYGYTF. Here the CDR3 DNA reads TGTGCCAGCAGCTCCCAAATCCGGAACTATGGCTACACCTTC.

V usage is TRBV15 and J usage is TRBJ1-1, with TRBD1 identical over 7 bases. CDR1 LNHNV and CDR2 YYDKDF come from the germline V gene (reference sequence). V gave up 2 bases and J gave up 8 bases; unmatched junction bases: 5. The CDR3 covers 13 residues. As DNA, the CDR3 is TGTGCCACCAGCAGAACCCTGGACAGGGAAGCTTTCTTT. Translated: CATSRTLDREAFF. Full variable domain (outside the CDR3, taken from reference TRBV15 and TRBJ1-1): DAMVIQNPRYQVTQFGKPVTLSCSQTLNHNVMYWYQQKSSQAPKLLFHYYDKDFNNEADTPDNFQSRRPNTSFCFLDIRSPGLGDTAMYLCATSRTLDREAFFGQGTRLTVV.

The chain is built from TRBV5-1 and TRBJ2-7, with TRBD2 identical over 10 bases. The ends lost 5 bases at V and 3 bases at J; junction bases unmatched: 8. The CDR3 has 15 amino acids. From germline, CDR1 is SGHRS and CDR2 YFSETQ. CDR3 protein: CASSRTSGDLYEQYF. CDR3 nucleotides: TGCGCCAGCAGTCGGACTAGCGGAGACCTCTACGAGCAGTACTTC.

The chain joins TRBV9 to TRBJ2-1; D possibly matches TRBD1 or TRBD2 (5 bases each). Germline CDR1 reads SGDLS; CDR2 reads YYNGEE. The V end lost 0 bases, the J end lost 4 bases, and 14 bases lay between the germline ends. The CDR3 has 16 amino acids. This CDR3 reads CASSVGGLGAYNEQFF. CDR3 DNA: TGTGCCAGCAGCGTAGGGGGGTTGGGCGCTTACAATGAGCAGTTCTTC. Full variable domain (remainder filled in from reference TRBV9 and TRBJ2-1): DSGVTQTPKHLITATGQRVTLRCSPRSGDLSVYWYQQSLDQGLQFLIQYYNGEERAKGNILERFSAQQFPDLHSELNLSSLELGDSALYFCASSVGGLGAYNEQFFGPGTRLTVL.

V gene TRBV5-4 combines with J gene TRBJ1-5; no firm D call. Germline loops: CDR1 SGHNT, CDR2 YYREEE (reference sequence). CDR3 size: 16 residues. V lost 3 bases and J lost 1, with 14 bases in between. The CDR3 DNA sequence: TGTGCCAGCAGCTCTTCGGACGGGAGAAGCAATCAGCCCCAGCATTTT. This translates into CASSSSDGRSNQPQHF.

The chain has TRBV5-6 and TRBJ1-2; 11 positions agree with TRBD1. This CDR3 region has 15 residues. The junction had 10 bases not matched to a gene; V was cut back by 4 bases and J by 8 bases. Germline loops: CDR1 SGHDT, CDR2 YYEEEE. The CDR3 sequence: CASSRTDRGLGGYTF. CDR3 in DNA: TGTGCCAGCAGCCGGACGGACAGGGGGCTGGGAGGCTACACCTTC.

The chain has TRBV5-1 and TRBJ1-4; unclear D gene. Germline V gene data show CDR1 as SGHRS and CDR2 as YFSETQ. With 0 bases removed from V and 7 bases from J, the gap between germline ends came to 7 bases. This CDR3 comprises 13 residues. DNA of the CDR3: TGCGCCAGCAGCTTGGGGGCGGTTGAAAAACTGTTTTTT. It encodes CASSLGAVEKLFF.

The chain is built from TRBV4-3 and TRBJ2-2; D gene ambiguous. Germline CDR1 LGHNA, CDR2 YSLEER. This CDR3 is built from 16 residues. V was clipped by 0 bases and J by 4 bases, with 12 bases between them. CDR3 coding DNA: TGCGCCAGCAGCCAAGACCCCCACACACTCACCGGGGAGCTGTTTTTT. Its translation: CASSQDPHTLTGELFF.

V is TRBV19 and J is TRBJ2-4; 8 bases map to TRBD1. V dropped 6 bases and J dropped 7; count of bases not matched to a gene: 2. The CDR3 sequence is 12 residues long. Germline V gene lookup returns CDR1 LNHDA and CDR2 SQIVND (reference sequence). The CDR3 coding sequence is TGTGCCAGTAGACAGGGGGTCAACATTCAGTACTTC. Translated, it gives CASRQGVNIQYF.

V usage is TRBV5-1 and J usage is TRBJ2-1; 11 positions match TRBD2. CDR1 and CDR2 (germline): SGHRS, YFSETQ. V shed 6 bases and J 5 bases; nucleotides not matched to a gene: 7. The CDR3 consists of 15 residues. CDR3 nucleotide sequence: TGCGCCAGCACCTCTAGCGGGGGGACGGACAATGAGCAGTTCTTC. This codes for CASTSSGGTDNEQFF.

This clone showed up just once. CDR3: CASSPGTAYFNEQFF. The CDR3 nucleotides read TGTGCCAGCAGTCCCGGGACAGCTTACTTCAATGAGCAGTTCTTC. This sequence joins TRBV7-9 and TRBJ2-1, with 7 nucleotides matching TRBD1. The trim removed 6 bases at V and 6 bases at J, leaving 11 bases unmatched. Germline lookup yields CDR1 SEHNR and CDR2 FQNEAQ (reference sequence). The CDR3 runs to 15 residues.

V usage is TRBV4-2 and J usage is TRBJ2-6; D perhaps matches TRBD1 (5 bases). Germline V gene sequence: CDR1 LGHNA, CDR2 YNFKEQ. Trimming cost V 0 bases and J 1 base, with 22 bases left between them. This CDR3 is built from 21 residues. The CDR3 is CASSQDSPQVSLRSGANVLTF. CDR3 DNA sequence: TGTGCCAGCAGCCAAGATTCCCCACAGGTTAGCCTCCGTTCTGGGGCCAACGTCCTGACTTTC.

The rearrangement uses TRBV19 and TRBJ2-2; D is possibly TRBD1 (6 bases). This CDR3 comprises 14 residues. Trimming left V 9 bases short and J 4 bases short, with 15 bases between. Germline V CDR1 and CDR2: LNHDA, SQIVND (reference sequence). The CDR3 region is CASRQVGATGELFF. CDR3 coding DNA: TGTGCCAGCCGACAGGTCGGGGCCACCGGGGAGCTGTTTTTT.

The chain has TRBV19 and TRBJ2-3, with D possibly TRBD1 on 6 matching bases. Germline CDR1 LNHDA, CDR2 SQIVND (reference sequence). The V end was cut by 5 bases, the J end by 3 bases, with 15 bases between. The CDR3 has 15 amino acids. The CDR3 sequence: CASSEAGVETDTQYF. CDR3 nucleotide sequence: TGTGCCAGTAGTGAGGCAGGGGTAGAGACAGATACGCAGTATTTT. Drawing the rest from reference TRBV19 and TRBJ2-3, the complete variable domain is DGGITQSPKYLFRKEGQNVTLSCEQNLNHDAMYWYRQDPGQGLRLIYYSQIVNDFQKGDIAEGYSVSREKKESFPLTVTSAQKNPTAFYLCASSEAGVETDTQYFGPGTRLTVL.

This chain joins TRBV18 and TRBJ2-3; D call uncertain. The CDR3 is made up of 15 amino acids. Germline-derived CDR1 and CDR2 are KGHSH and LQKENI. Trimming stripped 3 bases from V and 2 bases from J, with 12 bases between. DNA for the CDR3: TGTGCCAGCTCACCTTCCTCATGGACCACAGATACGCAGTATTTT. This encodes CASSPSSWTTDTQYF.

The chain has TRBV19 and TRBJ2-7, with 8 bases fitting TRBD2. The V and J ends lost 4 bases and 6 bases, in that order; junction bases with no gene match: 5. The CDR3 runs to 13 residues. Germline assignment: CDR1 LNHDA and CDR2 SQIVND (reference sequence). The CDR3 DNA reads as TGTGCCAGTAGTAACGGGAGGGATTCCGAGCAGTACTTC. This sequence encodes CASSNGRDSEQYF.